The rows below give T cell receptor beta chains drawn from one sample of a study of T cells in localized non-small cell lung cancer. Assay used: immunoSEQ multiplex PCR; TCRdb lists only in-frame clones, some missing. The sample includes approximately 4,000 clones, about 28% of them seen just once. Sample: normal lung tissue next to the tumor, taken before any cancer treatment. These TCRs come from a male donor aged 60 or over with stage III lung adenocarcinoma. CDR3s include the opening cysteine and the closing phenylalanine or tryptophan. The D gene is left open where the match is weak. Expanded clones are given a class, and other clones once, few, many or no size at all.

j_gene	abundance	d_gene	v_gene	CDR3nt	CDR3aa
TRBJ2-2	NA	TRBD2	TRBV6-8	TGTGCCAGCGGAGGTAGCGGGGGAACGGGGGAGCTGTTTTTT	CASGGSGGTGELFF
TRBJ1-2	NA	TRBD1	TRBV30	TGTGCCTGGAGTTCTTCAGGGGGCTATGGCTACACCTTC	CAWSSSGGYGYTF
TRBJ2-1	medium-sized	NA	TRBV9	TGTGCCAGCAGCGTAAGCCCAGCTTACAATGAGCAGTTCTTC	CASSVSPAYNEQFF
TRBJ1-2	NA	NA	TRBV10-3	TGTGCCATCAGTGAGGGGTTCCCGGGCTACACCTTC	CAISEGFPGYTF
TRBJ1-3	NA	NA	TRBV18	TGTGCCAGCTCACCACTTCCCTCCGTCGGCGGAAACACCATATATTTT	CASSPLPSVGGNTIYF
TRBJ2-5	few	TRBD2	TRBV9	TGTGCCAGCAGGACGGGGGGTAAGGAAGAGACCCAGTACTTC	CASRTGGKEETQYF
TRBJ2-2	NA	TRBD1	TRBV6-8	TGTGCCAGCAGTGGGGGGGACAGGGAGACCGGGGAGCTGTTTTTT	CASSGGDRETGELFF
TRBJ2-1	NA	TRBD2	TRBV9	TGTGCCAGCAGTCCCACTAGCGGGAGTGTCTCTGAGCAGTTCTTC	CASSPTSGSVSEQFF
TRBJ2-1	NA	TRBD2	TRBV2	TGTGCCAGCACCAAGGGGACTAGCGGACTCAATGAGCAGTTCTTC	CASTKGTSGLNEQFF
TRBJ2-7	few	NA	TRBV7-4	TGTGCCAGCAGCTTAGCGGTTCTATACGAGCAGTACTTC	CASSLAVLYEQYF
TRBJ2-7	NA	TRBD1	TRBV11-3	TGTGCCAGCAGCCTTCCCGGGACAGGAACCTACGAGCAGTACTTC	CASSLPGTGTYEQYF
TRBJ2-1	NA	TRBD2	TRBV30	TGTGCCGGAGGGAGGGGACCGGCCAATGAGCAGTTCTTC	CAGGRGPANEQFF
TRBJ1-4	NA	NA	TRBV11-3	TGTGCCAGCAGCTTAGGGCAACTTGCAACTAATGAAAAACTGTTTTTT	CASSLGQLATNEKLFF
TRBJ2-1	NA	TRBD2	TRBV19	TGTGCCAGTGTTAAAGCGGGAGCATCCTACAATGAGCAGTTCTTC	CASVKAGASYNEQFF
TRBJ1-5	NA	TRBD1	TRBV19	TGTGCCAGTGGGACAGGGGGCTTCCAGCCCCAGCATTTT	CASGTGGFQPQHF
TRBJ2-1	large	TRBD2	TRBV4-1	TGCGCCAGCAGCCTGGAGGGAGGGAATGAGCAGTTCTTC	CASSLEGGNEQFF
TRBJ1-3	NA	NA	TRBV11-3	TGTGCCAGCAGCTTGACCGAAGTCTCTGGAAACACCATATATTTT	CASSLTEVSGNTIYF
TRBJ2-1	NA	NA	TRBV9	TGTGCCAGCAGTGAACCGGCCTACAATGAGCAGTTCTTC	CASSEPAYNEQFF
TRBJ1-5	medium-sized	NA	TRBV6-1	TGTGCCAGCAGTGAAGCGATCAATCAGCCCCAGCATTTT	CASSEAINQPQHF
TRBJ2-1	NA	TRBD2	TRBV5-1	TGCGCCAGCAGCGGGGGACTAGCAGGCTACAATGAGCAGTTCTTC	CASSGGLAGYNEQFF
TRBJ1-2	NA	NA	TRBV28	TGTGCCAGCAGTACCCTAGGTGGCCCCTATGGCTACACCTTC	CASSTLGGPYGYTF
TRBJ2-1	NA	TRBD2	TRBV29-1	TGCAGCGTTGAAGATCACCCGGGAGGGCCGGGCAATGAGCAGTTCTTC	CSVEDHPGGPGNEQFF
TRBJ1-4	NA	NA	TRBV29-1	TGCAGACCAATGGTGGCCGGCGGGGGATGTAATGAAAAACTGTTTTTT	CRPMVAGGGCNEKLFF
TRBJ2-3	NA	NA	TRBV23-1	TGCGCCAGCAGTCTAACCCGGGCTTCGGAAGGCACAGATACGCAGTATTTT	CASSLTRASEGTDTQYF
TRBJ2-5	once	TRBD1	TRBV25-1	TGTGCCAGCAGTGAGAGGGGACAGGGGGAGACCCAGTACTTC	CASSERGQGETQYF
TRBJ2-1	few	NA	TRBV6-8	TGTGCCAGCAGCATGACTAAGCCCAATGAGCAGTTCTTC	CASSMTKPNEQFF
TRBJ2-1	NA	NA	TRBV19	TGTGCCAGTACCCCTAGGGGATTAATCTACAATGAGCAGTTCTTC	CASTPRGLIYNEQFF
TRBJ2-3	NA	TRBD2	TRBV30	TGTGCCTGGAGTCCCGGACTAGCGGGAGGAACAGATACGCAGTATTTT	CAWSPGLAGGTDTQYF
TRBJ1-2	few	NA	TRBV6-8	TGTGCCAGCAGTTACTCAGGGGTACCCCTCTACGGGGGCTACACCTTC	CASSYSGVPLYGGYTF
TRBJ2-1	NA	NA	TRBV29-1	TGCAGCGTTGCGGGGGCCCTGAGCTCCTACAATGAGCAGTTCTTC	CSVAGALSSYNEQFF
TRBJ2-7	NA	NA	TRBV30	TGTGCCTGGAGTGTAGGGTTCCAGGGCTACGAGCAGTACTTC	CAWSVGFQGYEQYF
TRBJ1-1	few	TRBD1	TRBV9	TGTGCCAGCAGCGCACAGGGGGGGAACACTGAAGCTTTCTTT	CASSAQGGNTEAFF
TRBJ2-7	NA	NA	TRBV4-1	TGCGCCAGCAGCCAAGAAGGGCCGGGTCCAGAGAATTACGAGCAGTACTTC	CASSQEGPGPENYEQYF
TRBJ1-4	NA	TRBD1	TRBV4-1	TGCGCCAGCAGCCAAGGCGGGACAGGGGATGAAAAACTGTTTTTT	CASSQGGTGDEKLFF
TRBJ2-3	few	TRBD2	TRBV30	TGTGCCTGGAGGGGGAGGGGACTAGCGGGAGGAACAGATACGCAGTATTTT	CAWRGRGLAGGTDTQYF
TRBJ2-5	few	NA	TRBV15	TGTGCCACCAGCAGAGTAACTACCGGAGAGACCCAGTACTTC	CATSRVTTGETQYF
TRBJ2-1	few	TRBD2	TRBV11-3	TGTGCCAGCAGCTCCGGGACTAGCGGGAGAGTCCCCTACAATGAGCAGTTCTTC	CASSSGTSGRVPYNEQFF
TRBJ2-3	NA	NA	TRBV5-1	TGCGCCAGCAGCTTGGTTCGACTAGGCCCCCCAGATACGCAGTATTTT	CASSLVRLGPPDTQYF
TRBJ2-1	few	TRBD2	TRBV19	TGTGCCAGTAGTCCGGGACTAGCCGTCAATGAGCAGTTCTTC	CASSPGLAVNEQFF
TRBJ1-5	once	NA	TRBV19	TGTGCCAGTAGTATAGGTCAGGGCAGGGGTCGTAATCAGCCCCAGCATTTT	CASSIGQGRGRNQPQHF
TRBJ1-2	few	NA	TRBV6-8	TGTGCCAGCAGTTTGGAAGGACACAAACGTCTAAACTATGGCTACACCTTC	CASSLEGHKRLNYGYTF
TRBJ2-7	few	NA	TRBV19	TGTGCCAGTAGTCACAGGGAATCGACCTACGAGCAGTACTTC	CASSHRESTYEQYF
TRBJ2-5	medium-sized	TRBD1	TRBV6-8	TGTGCCAGCAGTGAGGACAGGTTGGAGACCCAGTACTTC	CASSEDRLETQYF
TRBJ2-2	NA	TRBD1	TRBV6-8	TGTGCCAGCAGTTACCCGAAATCCGGGACAGGGGGCACCGGGGAGCTGTTTTTT	CASSYPKSGTGGTGELFF
TRBJ2-7	NA	TRBD1	TRBV29-1	TGCAGCGTTGAACTGGACAGGCCAGGGAGATACTACGAGCAGTACTTC	CSVELDRPGRYYEQYF
TRBJ1-5	NA	NA	TRBV19	TGTGCCAGTAGTATTCTGAGGTTAGTGAGCAATCAGCCCCAGCATTTT	CASSILRLVSNQPQHF
TRBJ1-1	few	TRBD1	TRBV11-3	TGTGCCAGCAGCCCCTACAGGGGTACGGATGAAGCTTTCTTT	CASSPYRGTDEAFF
TRBJ1-3	NA	TRBD1	TRBV6-8	TGTGCCAGCAGCCTTGGTCCGGACAGGGGGCCGGGAAACACCATATATTTT	CASSLGPDRGPGNTIYF
TRBJ1-4	NA	NA	TRBV18	TGTGCCAGCTCACCATCGGCAGGGCCGAATGAAAAACTGTTTTTT	CASSPSAGPNEKLFF
TRBJ1-4	few	TRBD1	TRBV11-3	TGTGCCAGCAGCTCAGGACAGGGGGCGAACGAAAAACTGTTTTTT	CASSSGQGANEKLFF
TRBJ2-5	NA	NA	TRBV11-3	TGTGCCAGCAGCTTAGTTGAGGGGTCGAAGACCCAGTACTTC	CASSLVEGSKTQYF